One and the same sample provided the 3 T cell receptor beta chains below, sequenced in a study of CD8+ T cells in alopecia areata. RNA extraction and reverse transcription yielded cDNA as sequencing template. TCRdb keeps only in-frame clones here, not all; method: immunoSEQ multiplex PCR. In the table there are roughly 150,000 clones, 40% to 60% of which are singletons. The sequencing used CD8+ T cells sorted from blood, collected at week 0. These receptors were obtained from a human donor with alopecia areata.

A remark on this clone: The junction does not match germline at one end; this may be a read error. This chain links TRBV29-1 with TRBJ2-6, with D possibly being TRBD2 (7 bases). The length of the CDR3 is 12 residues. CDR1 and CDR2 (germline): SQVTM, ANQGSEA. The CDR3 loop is CSVLGGVNVLTF. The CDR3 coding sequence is TGCAGCGTTTTAGGGGGGGTCAACGTCCTGACTTTC. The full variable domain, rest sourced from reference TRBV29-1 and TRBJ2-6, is SAVISQKPSRDICQRGTSLTIQCQVDSQVTMMFWYRQQPGQSLTLIATANQGSEATYESGFVIDKFPISRPNLTFSTLTVSNMSPEDSSIYLCSVLGGVNVLTFGAGSRLTVL.

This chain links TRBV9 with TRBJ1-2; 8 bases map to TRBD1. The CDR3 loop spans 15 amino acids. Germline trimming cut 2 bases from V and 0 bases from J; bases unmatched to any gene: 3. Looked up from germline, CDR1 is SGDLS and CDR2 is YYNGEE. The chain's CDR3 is CASSVGDRPNYGYTF. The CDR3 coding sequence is TGTGCCAGCAGCGTGGGGGACAGGCCTAACTATGGCTACACCTTC.

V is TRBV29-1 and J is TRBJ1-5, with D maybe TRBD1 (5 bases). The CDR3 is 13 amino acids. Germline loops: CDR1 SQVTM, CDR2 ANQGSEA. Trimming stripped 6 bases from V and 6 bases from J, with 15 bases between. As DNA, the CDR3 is TGCAGCGTCAACCAGGGATCCGGTCAGCCCCAGCATTTT. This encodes CSVNQGSGQPQHF. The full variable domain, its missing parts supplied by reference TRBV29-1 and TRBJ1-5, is SAVISQKPSRDICQRGTSLTIQCQVDSQVTMMFWYRQQPGQSLTLIATANQGSEATYESGFVIDKFPISRPNLTFSTLTVSNMSPEDSSIYLCSVNQGSGQPQHFGDGTRLSIL.